These T cell receptor beta chains were read from a single sample in a study of control samples from healthy donors and cancer patients. Using immunoSEQ multiplex PCR, the repertoire was profiled, and TCRdb retains in-frame clones only, with some absent. This sample has approximately 98,000 clones; roughly 79% occur once, and the top ten carry approximately 7%. The source material was blood. These receptors all come from a man aged 18 to 30 in good health. Both conserved end residues are part of each CDR3. A D gene is named only where the DNA matches it firmly. Only part of the rows carry a size: once, few, many, or a class if the clone is expanded.

D	size	V	J	DNA	CDR3
.	.	TRBV7-9	TRBJ1-4	TGTGCCAGCAGCCCGCTCGGAGGGGGAAAACTGTTTTTT	CASSPLGGGKLFF
.	.	TRBV4-3	TRBJ1-5	TGCGCCAGCAGCCAAGATTCCGGTGGGGACACCCAGCATTTT	CASSQDSGGDTQHF
TRBD1	.	TRBV5-5	TRBJ2-7	TGTGCCAGCAGCGAGGGGACAGGGAAGTACGAGCAGTACTTC	CASSEGTGKYEQYF
.	.	TRBV7-6	TRBJ2-6	TGTGCCAGCAGCTTAGCTGGCTCCCACAACGTCCTGACTTTC	CASSLAGSHNVLTF
TRBD1	.	TRBV5-1	TRBJ2-7	TGCGCCAGCAGCTTGCGGGACAGCTCGTCCTACGAGCAGTACTTC	CASSLRDSSSYEQYF
.	.	TRBV29-1	TRBJ2-5	TGCAGCGTTTTGGATGACTCAGAGACCCAGTACTTC	CSVLDDSETQYF
TRBD2	.	TRBV7-6	TRBJ2-4	TGTGCCTCCTCCCCCCAGCGGGGGGAATGGAGAGCCAAAAACATTCAGTACTTC	CASSPQRGEWRAKNIQYF
.	.	TRBV19	TRBJ1-4	TGTGCCAGTAAACGTACAACTAATGAAAAACTGTTTTTT	CASKRTTNEKLFF
.	few	TRBV4-1	TRBJ2-3	TGCGCCAGCAGCCACCCTCTGGGCCGATTTGCAGATACGCAGTATTTT	CASSHPLGRFADTQYF
TRBD1	.	TRBV19	TRBJ2-2	TGTGCCAGTAGCCCCCACAGGGGCTGGGTCGGGGAGCTGTTTTTT	CASSPHRGWVGELFF
TRBD1	.	TRBV5-1	TRBJ1-1	TGCGCCAGCAGCTTAGGGACAGGGGGCGTTAACACTGAAGCTTTCTTT	CASSLGTGGVNTEAFF
TRBD1	.	TRBV19	TRBJ2-5	TGTGCCAGTAGAAGGACAGGTCTTGAGACCCAGTACTTC	CASRRTGLETQYF
.	.	TRBV11-2	TRBJ1-2	TGTGCCAGCAGCTTAGATCTACAGGGCACGACTTATGGCTACACCTTC	CASSLDLQGTTYGYTF
.	few	TRBV4-2	TRBJ1-2	TGTGCCAGCAGCCAAGGTATAGGGTGGACGAACTATGGCTACACCTTC	CASSQGIGWTNYGYTF
.	.	TRBV18	TRBJ1-1	TGTGCCAGCTCACCACTTAGGCGCGGCACTGAAGCTTTCTTT	CASSPLRRGTEAFF
TRBD1	.	TRBV5-5	TRBJ2-5	TGTGCCAGCATCGCGACAGGGCAAGAGACCCAGTACTTC	CASIATGQETQYF
TRBD1	.	TRBV9	TRBJ1-5	TGTGCCAGCAGCGTAGGGGACAGCACCAATCAGCCCCAGCATTTT	CASSVGDSTNQPQHF
.	.	TRBV6-2/TRBV6-3	TRBJ2-5	TGTGCCAGCAGTTACTCGCTCGGAATCCAAGAGACCCAGTACTTC	CASSYSLGIQETQYF
TRBD1	.	TRBV6-2/TRBV6-3	TRBJ1-5	TGTGCCAGCAGCCCAGACAGGGCCGGACAGCCCCAGCATTTT	CASSPDRAGQPQHF
.	.	TRBV14	TRBJ2-1	TGTGCCAGCAGCCGATACAGGTCATCCCAGGCGGAGCAGTTCTTC	CASSRYRSSQAEQFF
TRBD1	.	TRBV5-5	TRBJ2-1	TGTGCCAGCTCCCCGACGGAAGGGGGCCTGACGAATTATGAGCAGTTCTTC	CASSPTEGGLTNYEQFF
TRBD1	.	TRBV4-3	TRBJ2-7	TGCGCCAGCAGCCGTTCCGGGACAGGGGACGAGCAGTACTTC	CASSRSGTGDEQYF
.	.	TRBV18	TRBJ2-3	TGTGCCAGCTCACCACTCCTAACGGATACGCAGTATTTT	CASSPLLTDTQYF
TRBD1	.	TRBV18	TRBJ2-2	TGTGCCAGCTCATCAGGACAGGGGCTGTTCCGGGAGCTGTTTTTT	CASSSGQGLFRELFF
.	once	TRBV6-5	TRBJ1-5	TGTGCCAGCAGTTCCTCAGGATTGGGCAATCAGCCCCAGCATTTT	CASSSSGLGNQPQHF
.	once	TRBV3-1/TRBV3-2	TRBJ2-5	TGTGCCAGCAGCCAAGGGAGACACCAAGAGACCCAGTACTTC	CASSQGRHQETQYF
.	once	TRBV20-1	TRBJ1-1	TGCAGTGCTAGTCCTCGGACAAGGAAGACTGAAGCTTTCTTT	CSASPRTRKTEAFF
.	.	TRBV4-3	TRBJ2-1	TGCGCCAGCAGCCAAGATCTGCAGGCCTACAATGAGCAGTTCTTC	CASSQDLQAYNEQFF
TRBD1	.	TRBV5-1	TRBJ1-4	TGCGCCAGCAGCATAACGTCCGGGACAGGGAATGAAAAACTGTTTTTT	CASSITSGTGNEKLFF
.	.	TRBV5-5	TRBJ2-5	TGTGCCAGCAGCTTGTGGGACGGGTACCAAGAGACCCAGTACTTC	CASSLWDGYQETQYF
.	.	TRBV10-3	TRBJ2-3	TGTGCCATCAGTGAGACGTTTAGAACTGGTACACCAGATACGCAGTATTTT	CAISETFRTGTPDTQYF
TRBD2	once	TRBV6-5	TRBJ2-7	TGTGCCACCTCCGCGACTAGCGGTACCTACGAGCAGTACTTC	CATSATSGTYEQYF
.	.	TRBV3-1/TRBV3-2	TRBJ1-2	TGTGCCAGCAGCCAAGTACCAGGCTATGGCTACACCTTC	CASSQVPGYGYTF
.	.	TRBV4-1	TRBJ1-2	TGCGCCAGCAGCCAACGGCAGGGATCAGGCTACACCTTC	CASSQRQGSGYTF
TRBD1	.	TRBV4-1	TRBJ1-4	TGCGCCAGCAGCCAAATTCGGGACAGGGGTGAAAAACTGTTTTTT	CASSQIRDRGEKLFF
TRBD2	.	TRBV19	TRBJ2-3	TGTGCCAGTAGTATGCCTAGCGGGGTCAGCACAGATACGCAGTATTTT	CASSMPSGVSTDTQYF
.	once	TRBV6-5	TRBJ1-1	TGTGCCAGCAGTCTCACCGTGAACACTGAAGCTTTCTTT	CASSLTVNTEAFF